Presented here are 16 T cell receptor beta chains from one specimen sequenced in a study of regulatory T cells in long-lasting Graves disease. With iRepertoire HTBI primers and Arm-PCR of CDR3 regions, TCR beta libraries were built. TCRdb re-analysed the multiplex PCR reads in MiXCR, keeping a single row per CDR3 protein. This sample has roughly 450,000 distinct CDR3 sequences, with about a quarter found just once. Noted time point: persistent/refractory GD, antithyroid drugs over 5 years with positive TRAb. Researchers made the TCR library from RNA that was extracted from PBMCs. The sample was peripheral blood mononuclear cells (PBMCs), taken when the disease was refractory, from a patient treated with antithyroid drugs. These receptors originate from a female donor with Graves disease.

The table lists this clonotype with many counts. The chain links TRBV27 to TRBJ1-2; no reliable D call. Trimming took 2 bases from V and 1 from J, leaving 11 bases between them. The CDR3 spans 15 residues. Germline V lookup: CDR1 MNHEY, CDR2 SMNVEV (reference sequence). CDR3 nucleotide sequence: TGTGCCAGCAGTTTAAGGTCAGGCAATAACTATGGCTACACCTTC. Translating gives CASSLRSGNNYGYTF.

There are a few counts of this clonotype. The V call is TRBV5-1, the J call TRBJ2-6; the D gene could be TRBD1 or TRBD2 (5 bases each). The CDR3 extends over 14 amino acids. Per germline, CDR1 SGHRS and CDR2 YFSETQ. The germline V and J ends were trimmed by 6 bases and 4 bases, with 11 bases remaining between them. CDR3 residues: CASMWGSGANVLTF. CDR3 nucleotides: TGCGCCAGCATGTGGGGGTCAGGGGCCAACGTCCTGACTTTC.

The table lists this clonotype with many counts. The chain recombines TRBV6-1 with TRBJ1-1, with a tentative D call TRBD1 (5 bases). CDR1 is MNHNS, CDR2 SASEGT, per germline. The V and J ends lost 10 bases and 2 bases respectively, with 17 bases between them. This CDR3 comprises 14 residues. CDR3 region: CATGTALQNTEAFF. CDR3 DNA: TGTGCCACTGGGACCGCACTACAAAACACTGAAGCTTTCTTT.

The chain combines TRBV5-1 with TRBJ1-1; 10 bases align to TRBD1. V was clipped by 4 bases and J by 4 bases; unmatched bases: 7. CDR1 is SGHRS and CDR2 is YFSETQ in the germline V gene. The CDR3 loop spans 15 amino acids. This CDR3 reads CASSPGWTGGTEAFF. DNA of the CDR3: TGCGCCAGCAGCCCCGGTTGGACAGGGGGCACTGAAGCTTTCTTT.

The rearrangement joins TRBV14 to TRBJ1-5, with D possibly matching TRBD1 (6 bases). Trimming removed 0 bases at V and 2 bases at J, with 23 bases between. The length of the CDR3 is 20 residues. Germline V gene lookup returns CDR1 SGHDN and CDR2 FVKESK. The CDR3: CASSQERQGLRYHGNQPQHF. CDR3 coding DNA: TGTGCCAGCAGCCAAGAGCGCCAGGGGCTGCGGTATCACGGCAATCAGCCCCAGCATTTT. The full variable domain, with the rest looked up from reference TRBV14 and TRBJ1-5, is EAGVTQFPSHSVIEKGQTVTLRCDPISGHDNLYWYRRVMGKEIKFLLHFVKESKQDESGMPNNRFLAERTGGTYSTLKVQPAELEDSGVYFCASSQERQGLRYHGNQPQHFGDGTRLSIL.

This clonotype has only a few counts. The gene calls are TRBV20-1 and TRBJ1-1; D is perhaps TRBD1 (5 bases). V was pared by 0 bases and J by 0 bases, with 17 bases between. Germline lookup yields CDR1 DFQATT and CDR2 SNEGSKA (reference sequence). The CDR3 runs 17 residues. The CDR3 loop reads CSARDQGLSAMNTEAFF. DNA of the CDR3: TGCAGTGCTAGAGATCAGGGTTTGAGTGCAATGAACACTGAAGCTTTCTTT.

This rearrangement joins TRBV29-1 to TRBJ1-2; 8 nucleotides agree with TRBD1. The CDR3 sequence is 13 residues long. The ends lost 2 bases at V and 4 bases at J; junction bases unmatched: 3. Germline CDR1 and CDR2: SQVTM and ANQGSEA. In DNA, the CDR3 is TGCAGCGTTGAATGGACAGGGAGCTATGGCTACACCTTC. It is translated as CSVEWTGSYGYTF.

Many counts were recorded for this clonotype. This chain connects TRBV12-3 or TRBV12-4 to TRBJ1-2; TRBD1 aligns across 7 bases. J was trimmed by 5 bases and V by 5 bases; bases with no gene match: 8. CDR3 length: 14 amino acids. CDR3 loop: CASSGQDSPYGYTF. In DNA, the CDR3 is TGTGCCAGCAGTGGACAGGATAGTCCTTATGGCTACACCTTC.

This clonotype has a handful of counts. The chain is built from TRBV30 and TRBJ1-1; D gene ambiguous. The CDR3 loop spans 13 amino acids. In germline, CDR1 is GTSNPN, CDR2 SVGIG (reference sequence). The V gene lost 1 base and the J gene lost 1 base, with 7 bases spanning the gap. The CDR3 region has the DNA TGTGCCTGGAGTGGTAGCAGGAACACTGAAGCTTTCTTT. Translated, it gives CAWSGSRNTEAFF.

This clonotype was recorded at least ten times. DNA for the CDR3: TGTGCCAGCAGTTCGTCCACAGGACCCTCAACGGCCGGCTACACCTTC. Amino acid sequence: CASSSSTGPSTAGYTF. The chain combines TRBV27 with TRBJ1-2; D is perhaps TRBD1 (5 bases). The CDR3 is made up of 16 amino acids. The germline V gene has CDR1 MNHEY and CDR2 SMNVEV (reference sequence). Trimming left V 4 bases short and J 8 bases short, with 23 bases between.

The V and J genes are TRBV5-8 and TRBJ1-5; 7 nucleotides line up with TRBD1. CDR3 length: 14 residues. Losses at the gene ends were 6 bases for V and 7 bases for J; bases not matched to a gene: 10. CDR1 and CDR2 (germline): SGHTS, YDEGEE. The CDR3 spells CASNLGGALQPQHF. The DNA for the CDR3 is TGTGCCAGCAACTTAGGGGGCGCGTTGCAGCCCCAGCATTTT.

V is TRBV20-1 and J is TRBJ2-1; D is possibly TRBD2 (5 bases). There are 14 residues in the CDR3. V lost 3 bases and J lost 4, with 13 bases in between. Germline V gene lookup returns CDR1 DFQATT and CDR2 SNEGSKA (reference sequence). This chain's CDR3 is CSARSAELYNEQFF. In DNA form, the CDR3 reads TGCAGTGCTAGGTCAGCGGAGCTTTACAATGAGCAGTTCTTC.

V is TRBV12-3 or TRBV12-4 and J is TRBJ2-1, with 12 bases identical to TRBD2. V gave up 6 bases and J gave up 9 bases; unmatched junction bases: 6. This CDR3 has 14 amino acids. CDR3 coding DNA: TGTGCCAGCAGGGGACTAGCGGGTCAGGGTGAGCAGTTCTTC. Amino acids: CASRGLAGQGEQFF.

This clonotype was found many times. The rearrangement joins TRBV11-2 to TRBJ2-7; D possibly corresponds to TRBD1 (5 bases). Germline V CDR1 and CDR2: SGHAT, FQNNGV. Trimming pared 10 bases from V and 2 bases from J, leaving 12 bases between. The CDR3 sequence is 12 residues long. CDR3 nucleotide sequence: TGTGCCACCCGGGCAGGGACCTACGAGCAGTACTTC. Its translation is CATRAGTYEQYF. Looking up the rest from reference TRBV11-2 and TRBJ2-7 gives the full variable domain: EAGVAQSPRYKIIEKRQSVAFWCNPISGHATLYWYQQILGQGPKLLIQFQNNGVVDDSQLPKDRFSAERLKGVDSTLKIQPAKLEDSAVYLCATRAGTYEQYFGPGTRLTVT.

The chain has TRBV15 and TRBJ1-1; perhaps TRBD1 as D (5 bases). The germline V gene encodes CDR1 LNHNV and CDR2 YYDKDF (reference sequence). Trimming shortened V by 0 bases and J by 1 base, and 12 bases separated the two germline ends. The CDR3 spans 16 residues. CDR3 sequence reads: CATSRDSGTANTEAFF. The DNA for the CDR3 is TGTGCCACCAGCAGAGATTCGGGGACGGCGAACACTGAAGCTTTCTTT.

The chain uses TRBV3-1 and TRBJ2-4; no definite D call. The CDR3 loop spans 14 amino acids. The germline V gene has CDR1 LGHDT and CDR2 YNNKEL (reference sequence). Deletions cut 3 bases from V and 7 bases from J, with 13 bases between. The CDR3 spells CASSQGGRRNIQYF. The CDR3 DNA is TGTGCCAGCAGCCAGGGCGGACGACGGAACATTCAGTACTTC.